These T cell receptor beta chains were read from a single sample in a study of blood T cell repertoires in COVID-19. Clones were sequenced by immunoSEQ multiplex PCR, and TCRdb holds only the in-frame ones, with some missing. The data hold about 64,000 clones, with 90% observed a single time. Sample: peripheral blood. These receptors all come from a woman older than 75 with active COVID-19. The CDR3 runs from the conserved cysteine through the conserved F or W. D genes are given only for firm matches. Some rows mark clone size as missing; the rest say once, few, many or name a class of expanded clone.

abundance	v_gene	d_gene	j_gene	len	CDR3aa	CDR3nt
once	TRBV13	.	TRBJ2-1	16	CASSLAGHHTYNEQFF	TGTGCCAGCAGCTTAGCGGGACACCACACCTACAATGAGCAGTTCTTC
.	TRBV12-3/TRBV12-4	.	TRBJ1-2	13	CASRVAGDYGYTF	TGTGCCAGCAGGGTTGCAGGGGACTATGGCTACACCTTC
once	TRBV28	TRBD1	TRBJ1-1	12	CASSLGGARAFF	TGTGCCAGCAGTCTAGGGGGCGCTCGCGCTTTCTTT
.	TRBV3-1/TRBV3-2	.	TRBJ2-5	13	CASSQDGRGTQYF	TGTGCCAGCAGCCAAGATGGGCGGGGGACCCAGTACTTC
.	TRBV5-1	.	TRBJ2-7	14	CASRRDSGSYEQYF	TGCGCCAGCCGAAGGGACTCCGGCTCCTACGAGCAGTACTTC
once	TRBV10-3	.	TRBJ2-1	16	CAISPWGSGDYNEQFF	TGTGCCATCAGTCCATGGGGTAGCGGTGACTACAATGAGCAGTTCTTC
.	TRBV2	.	TRBJ2-3	14	CASSLRTSTDTQYF	TGTGCCAGCAGCCTTAGGACTAGCACAGATACGCAGTATTTT
.	TRBV7-8	TRBD1	TRBJ1-1	14	CASSDYSGQGVAFF	TGTGCCAGCAGCGATTACTCGGGACAGGGAGTAGCTTTCTTT
.	TRBV28	.	TRBJ2-5	16	CASSFPGEVGGETQYF	TGTGCCAGCAGTTTTCCGGGAGAGGTCGGGGGAGAGACCCAGTACTTC
.	TRBV11-2	.	TRBJ2-2	14	CASGQRTFAGELFF	TGTGCCAGCGGCCAGCGGACGTTCGCCGGGGAGCTGTTTTTT
once	TRBV6-5	.	TRBJ2-7	12	CASSTDTYAQYF	TGTGCCAGCTCGACAGATACTTACGCGCAGTACTTC
.	TRBV18	TRBD2	TRBJ2-2	16	CASSPRTSANTGELFF	TGTGCCAGCTCACCTCGAACTAGCGCGAACACCGGGGAGCTGTTTTTT
.	TRBV7-8	.	TRBJ2-5	15	CASSLAGGGQETQYF	TGTGCCAGCAGCTTAGCAGGGGGGGGTCAAGAGACCCAGTACTTC
.	TRBV5-1	.	TRBJ1-6	15	CASSSGAAGNSPLHF	TGCGCCAGCAGCTCAGGGGCGGCGGGTAATTCACCCCTCCACTTT
.	TRBV5-1	TRBD1	TRBJ1-1	17	CASSLGDRDSTNTEAFF	TGCGCCAGCAGCTTGGGGGACAGGGATAGCACGAACACTGAAGCTTTCTTT
once	TRBV3-1/TRBV3-2	TRBD2	TRBJ2-3	17	CASSPRGLAGNTDTQYF	TGTGCCAGCAGCCCGCGGGGACTAGCGGGAAACACAGATACGCAGTATTTT
.	TRBV29-1	.	TRBJ1-2	15	CSVPAKDSFLKGYTF	TGCAGCGTTCCAGCCAAGGACAGTTTTTTAAAGGGCTACACCTTC
.	TRBV5-1	TRBD2	TRBJ2-5	16	CASSLGLAGVGETQYF	TGCGCCAGCAGCCTAGGACTAGCGGGGGTAGGAGAGACCCAGTACTTC
.	TRBV6-5	.	TRBJ1-2	14	CASSPPDSNYGYTF	TGTGCCAGCAGTCCCCCGGACAGCAACTATGGCTACACCTTC
.	TRBV7-9	.	TRBJ2-7	18	CASSFAGGGRKESYEQYF	TGTGCCAGCAGCTTCGCCGGGGGTGGCAGGAAGGAGTCCTACGAGCAGTACTTC
once	TRBV5-1	.	TRBJ2-5	13	CASSLQGLKTQYF	TGCGCCAGCAGCTTGCAGGGACTCAAGACCCAGTACTTC
.	TRBV6-5	TRBD2	TRBJ2-3	15	CASSQTSGGKDTQYF	TGTGCCAGCAGCCAGACTAGCGGGGGAAAAGATACGCAGTATTTT
.	TRBV6-5	.	TRBJ1-6	12	CASSYINSPLHF	TGTGCCAGCAGTTACATAAATTCACCCCTCCACTTT
.	TRBV5-1	.	TRBJ2-5	12	CASSVRQETQYF	TGCGCCAGCAGCGTGAGGCAAGAGACCCAGTACTTC
.	TRBV6-5	.	TRBJ1-2	14	CAILPVGGVYGYTF	TGTGCCATCCTACCCGTCGGGGGGGTCTATGGCTACACCTTC
.	TRBV5-1	TRBD2	TRBJ2-5	14	CASSVGLAGETQYF	TGCGCCAGCAGCGTCGGACTAGCGGGTGAGACCCAGTACTTC
once	TRBV16	.	TRBJ1-2	13	CASSQEGPGGYTF	TGTGCCAGCAGCCAAGAAGGGCCGGGGGGCTACACCTTC
.	TRBV28	.	TRBJ2-3	16	CASSPPRPSFTDTQYF	TGTGCCAGCAGCCCCCCGAGGCCGTCGTTCACAGATACGCAGTATTTT
.	TRBV30	TRBD1	TRBJ1-5	15	CAWSTTGGEGQPQHF	TGTGCCTGGAGTACTACAGGGGGCGAGGGTCAGCCCCAGCATTTT
once	TRBV2	.	TRBJ2-1	15	CASSDDGSSYNEQFF	TGTGCCAGCAGTGATGACGGGAGCTCCTACAATGAGCAGTTCTTC
.	TRBV5-1	.	TRBJ2-2	13	CASSNDTGGELFF	TGCGCCAGCAGTAACGACACTGGCGGGGAGCTGTTTTTT
.	TRBV11-2	TRBD1	TRBJ1-1	15	CASSTAAPGGTEAFF	TGTGCCAGCAGCACCGCAGCCCCAGGGGGGACTGAAGCTTTCTTT
once	TRBV19	TRBD1	TRBJ2-6	18	CASSIAGQLSSGANVLTF	TGTGCCAGTAGTATAGCGGGACAGTTGAGCTCTGGGGCCAACGTCCTGACTTTC
once	TRBV9	TRBD1	TRBJ2-5	15	CASSADRVAQETQYF	TGTGCCAGCAGCGCAGACAGGGTAGCCCAAGAGACCCAGTACTTC
.	TRBV5-6	.	TRBJ1-6	15	CASSALGTNNSPLHF	TGTGCCAGCAGCGCGCTCGGGACAAATAATTCACCCCTCCACTTT
.	TRBV20-1	.	TRBJ2-2	13	CSASSANTGELFF	TGCAGTGCTAGTTCTGCGAACACCGGGGAGCTGTTTTTT
.	TRBV3-1/TRBV3-2	TRBD1	TRBJ1-1	15	CASSQWGTGNTEAFF	TGTGCCAGCAGCCAATGGGGGACAGGGAACACTGAAGCTTTCTTT